Presented here are 15 T cell receptor beta chains from one specimen sequenced in a study of blood T cell repertoires in COVID-19 (dated by TCRdb to about 2020). The library was obtained by the immunoSEQ multiplex PCR assay. TCRdb carries this immuneACCESS record with in-frame sequences only. Its versions omit some clonotypes, under half of them owing to an unresolved V gene in the studies checked, with the rest unexplained. The sample table lists 75,000 to 90,000 clones, roughly 83% of them with a count of one. Of the sample, approximately 10% falls within the top ten clones. Sequenced input: peripheral blood. These receptor sequences come from a human donor in a cohort sampled during active COVID-19.

The chain is built from TRBV5-1 and TRBJ2-2; TRBD2 aligns across 7 bases. From germline, CDR1 is SGHRS and CDR2 YFSETQ. The CDR3 covers 16 residues. Trimming took 3 bases from V and 0 from J; bases not matched to a gene: 5. The CDR3 sequence is CASSSGTNTNTGELFF. CDR3 sequence (DNA): TGCGCCAGCAGCTCAGGGACTAACACGAACACCGGGGAGCTGTTTTTT.

The chain joins TRBV10-3 to TRBJ2-5; TRBD1 agrees at 11 bases. The V segment lost 8 bases and the J segment 3 bases; nucleotides outside the gene matches: 5. This CDR3 region has 14 residues. Germline values: CDR1 ENHRY, CDR2 SYGVKD. This CDR3 reads CAIAGDRGEETQYF. The CDR3, as DNA: TGTGCCATCGCCGGGGACAGGGGGGAAGAGACCCAGTACTTC.

The chain uses TRBV4-2 and TRBJ1-4; the D is unclear. Germline assignment: CDR1 LGHNA and CDR2 YNFKEQ. The CDR3 runs to 16 residues. V lost 0 bases to trimming and J lost 8 bases, with 16 bases between them. For the CDR3, the DNA is TGTGCCAGCAGCCAAGATGGAGGTGAGGGTGGGGAAAAACTGTTTTTT. Amino acid sequence: CASSQDGGEGGEKLFF.

The chain has TRBV5-1 and TRBJ2-7, with a weak D call TRBD2 (6 bases). This CDR3 spans 14 amino acids. Trimming stripped 3 bases from V and 6 bases from J, with 16 bases between. The germline CDR1 and CDR2 sequences are SGHRS and YFSETQ. CDR3: CASSWGDQAGEQYF. CDR3 bases: TGCGCCAGCAGCTGGGGGGACCAGGCGGGCGAGCAGTACTTC.

This chain joins TRBV10-3 and TRBJ2-1, with 14 bases lining up with TRBD2. The germline V gene encodes CDR1 ENHRY and CDR2 SYGVKD. This CDR3 is built from 14 residues. Losses at the gene ends were 6 bases for V and 10 bases for J; bases not matched to a gene: 5. CDR3 coding DNA: TGTGCCATCAGCGGGACTAGCGGGAGTGGGGAGCAGTTCTTC. This encodes CAISGTSGSGEQFF.

The chain carries TRBV3-1 (or the pseudogene TRBV3-2) and TRBJ1-1; the D is unclear. The germline gives CDR1 LGHDT, CDR2 YNNKEL (reference sequence). This CDR3 contains 14 residues. Trimming removed 4 bases from V and 2 bases from J, with 11 bases in between. CDR3 loop: CASSLHSPNTEAFF. Here the CDR3 DNA reads TGTGCCAGCAGCCTCCATAGCCCCAACACTGAAGCTTTCTTT.

This chain joins TRBV3-1 (or the pseudogene TRBV3-2) and TRBJ2-2; 8 nucleotides match TRBD2. The CDR3 consists of 18 residues. J was trimmed by 4 bases and V by 8 bases; bases with no gene match: 18. CDR1 and CDR2 from the germline V gene are LGHDT and YNNKEL (reference sequence). This CDR3 reads CASGKRREREYFTGELFF. CDR3 nucleotide sequence: TGTGCCAGCGGAAAAAGACGGGAGCGGGAGTATTTCACCGGGGAGCTGTTTTTT.

This sequence joins TRBV5-5 and TRBJ1-4, with D hard to call. The germline V gene has CDR1 SGHKS and CDR2 YYEKEE (reference sequence). Trimming stripped 3 bases from V and 6 bases from J, with 21 bases between. The CDR3 loop spans 17 amino acids. The chain's CDR3 is CASSSSNSILVDEKLFF. The CDR3 region has the DNA TGTGCCAGCAGCTCTTCGAACAGTATACTTGTCGATGAAAAACTGTTTTTT.

The rearrangement joins TRBV4-2 to TRBJ2-3; maybe TRBD2 (5 bases). V gave up 1 base and J gave up 14 bases, with 16 bases separating them. There are 13 residues in the CDR3. The germline V gene has CDR1 LGHNA and CDR2 YNFKEQ. The CDR3 reads CASSQGIGLARYF. The CDR3 coding sequence is TGTGCCAGCAGCCAAGGAATAGGTCTAGCCCGGTATTTT.

The V call is TRBV6-6, the J call TRBJ1-2; 11 nucleotides line up with TRBD1. This CDR3 comprises 15 residues. Germline-derived CDR1 and CDR2 are MNHNY and SVGAGI (reference sequence). Trimming removed 4 bases from V and 2 bases from J; junction bases left unmatched: 3. CDR3 coding DNA: TGTGCCAGCAGTTCCGGGACAGGGGGAAACTATGGCTACACCTTC. It yields the protein CASSSGTGGNYGYTF.

This clone has more than one count but fewer than ten. Compared with germline, one end of the junction differs, possibly owing to a read error. This chain links TRBV7-9 with TRBJ2-7, with 10 bases fitting TRBD1. The germline V gene encodes CDR1 SEHNR and CDR2 FQNEAQ (reference sequence). CDR3 length: 15 amino acids. The CDR3 loop is CASSLARQGAAEQYF. For the CDR3, the DNA is TGTGCCAGCAGCCTAGCTAGACAGGGGGCGGCTGAGCAGTACTTC.

The chain uses TRBV19 and TRBJ2-2, with D tentatively TRBD1 (6 bases). The V gene's germline CDR1 is LNHDA and CDR2 SQIVND (reference sequence). The CDR3 has 12 residues. V was trimmed by 10 bases and J by 6 bases, leaving 12 bases between them. The CDR3 sequence: CATNRVSGELFF. The DNA for the CDR3 is TGTGCCACCAACAGGGTTTCCGGGGAGCTGTTTTTT.

This clone was observed a handful of times. CDR3 bases: TGCGCCAGCAGTGACGGACGCAGGGGCGGAGTTGAGCAGTTCTTC. Amino acid sequence: CASSDGRRGGVEQFF. V is TRBV10-1 and J is TRBJ2-1; tentative D call: TRBD1 (6 bases). In germline, CDR1 is WNHNN, CDR2 SYGVQD (reference sequence). CDR3 length: 15 amino acids. Trimming left V 3 bases short and J 9 bases short, with 18 bases between.

This chain connects TRBV11-1 to TRBJ1-6, with TRBD1 identical over 7 bases. This CDR3 contains 15 residues. Germline assignment: CDR1 SGHAT and CDR2 FQDESV (reference sequence). Trimming took 4 bases from V and 6 from J; bases not matched to a gene: 6. For the CDR3, the DNA is TGTGCCAGCAGCTGGTCCGGGACAGCTAATTCACCCCTCCACTTT. It specifies CASSWSGTANSPLHF.

Here the CDR3 reads CASSSREGQFNSPLHF. The CDR3 DNA follows: TGTGCCAGCAGCAGTCGGGAGGGGCAATTCAATTCACCCCTCCACTTT. The chain is built from TRBV7-2 and TRBJ1-6, with a weak D call TRBD1 (5 bases). The CDR3 runs 16 residues. The germline V gene has CDR1 SGHTA and CDR2 FQGNSA. Trimming removed 5 bases at V and 7 bases at J, with 18 bases between.